The source of this T cell receptor (beta chain) is a study of T cell changes during pregnancy in multiple sclerosis. The germline gives CDR1 MRHNA, CDR2 SNTAGT. This CDR3 region has 13 residues. V lost 0 bases and J lost 2, with 3 bases in between. The repertoire was sequenced with immunoSEQ multiplex PCR; TCRdb's copy has only in-frame clones and lacks some. The data hold some 23,000 clones, with about nine tenths observed a single time. The sequence came from a female donor in good health, enrolled as a control in a pregnancy study. J is TRBJ2-3 and V is TRBV6-4; D is ambiguous. The sample consisted of CD8+ T cells from peripheral blood mononuclear cells, taken in the first trimester of pregnancy. The CDR3: CASSDSNTDTQYF. DNA for the CDR3: TGTGCCAGCAGTGACTCCAACACAGATACGCAGTATTTT.